This TCR beta chain was sequenced in a study of blood T cell repertoires in COVID-19 (TCRdb year 2020). The study in broad terms: Collaborator samples came from the United States, Italy and Spain and covered acute and convalescent phases of COVID-19. Where HLA class I and class II types were available, the types were taken from metadata supplied by the sample provider, not from assay-based typing. Nearly every sample came with metadata listing a de-identified subject ID, COVID-19 status, age in years and sex. The prospective study material was composed of cDNA or gDNA derived from T cells, B-cell-depleted T cells, or PBMCs. Samples were obtained from the ongoing ImmuneRACE study (first 160 participants) and from 950 to 1,500 subjects provided by 6 global collaborators. A freely available public database, intended as a resource for researchers studying the immune response to SARS-CoV-2, is where the repertoires were released. Subjects who had been exposed to COVID-19, were actively infected with it, or had recovered from it provided the deeply sampled blood TCRbeta repertoires that made up the dataset.

Results the study describes overall, beyond this receptor: How much clinical and demographic metadata was included differed by source and by participant, and the metadata was provided uncurated.

With regard to this clone: There is no known antigen for this receptor. No base qualities exist here, and no much larger clone lies one base off it.

At one collaborating source in Seattle, patients were enrolled during active infection and were followed longitudinally through the course of disease. The collaborating institutions used their own protocols to collect whole blood in K2EDTA tubes. For TCRbeta analysis, collaborators shipped samples as frozen whole blood, isolated PBMCs, or DNA extracted from either of those sample types. The germline V gene gives CDR1 as SGHTA and CDR2 as FQGNSA. The CDR3 holds 14 amino acids from the cysteine to the phenylalanine. The read is trimmed to its CDR3 DNA, 42 bases read in frame from base 1. V is pared back by 5 bases and J by 4 bases, with 14 bases lying between the germline termini. The immunoSEQ Assay, a bias-controlled multiplex PCR, was used to amplify TCRbeta CDR3 regions from genomic DNA. The paper's data handling went like this. Nucleated cell counts per sample were estimated from amplification of reference gene primers within the assay. To quantify the absolute abundance of each unique TCRbeta CDR3 rearrangement, sequence reads were collapsed and filtered. For each sample, productive Simpson clonality was calculated by taking the square root of Simpson's diversity index across productive rearrangements. What TCRdb holds here is the immuneACCESS table cut down to in-frame rearrangements. Part of the clones is not present; checked against another copy, under half of the missing clones reflect an unresolved V gene, and the others are unexplained. V and J calls and clone size are copied from that table; D and trimming were computed from the DNA. Counted in this sample were 300,000 to 350,000 clones; almost 90% of them appeared once. The ten largest clones capture about 1% of the sample.

The TCR was taken from a woman aged 35 to 49 with COVID-19, enrolled during active disease. The specimen was peripheral blood. The V and J segments used are TRBV7-2 and TRBJ1-1; confidence is insufficient to name the D gene. The CDR3 sequence is CASSTESRATEAFF. The DNA sequence is TGTGCCAGCAGCACGGAGTCTCGAGCCACTGAAGCTTTCTTT.